This TCR beta chain emerged from a study of cytomegalovirus exposure and HLA in healthy donors. About the research overall: Earlier, roughly 120 million unique TCR beta sequences were recovered from around 180 million T cells by an analysis.

PCR was performed using 60 Vbeta and 13 Jbeta primers. Clones were sequenced by immunoSEQ multiplex PCR, and TCRdb holds only the in-frame ones, with some missing. The listing contains 150,000 to 200,000 clones. The germline V and J ends were trimmed by 4 bases and 3 bases, with 7 bases remaining between them. CDR1 and CDR2 (germline): SEHNR, FQNEAQ (reference sequence). This CDR3 is 12 amino acids long. Material: PBMCs. The chain employs TRBV7-9 and TRBJ2-7, with D possibly being TRBD2 (5 bases). This receptor was taken from an older woman in good health and CMV-seronegative. The CDR3 sequence: CASSSGNYEQYF. CDR3 nucleotide sequence: TGTGCCAGCAGCTCGGGGAACTACGAGCAGTACTTC.